This passage covers 30 T cell receptor beta chains from one sample sequenced in a study of T-cell reconstitution after alpha-beta-depleted transplantation in children. During its preparation, the TCRbeta library received unique molecular identifiers. TCRdb processed the PCR reads anew with MiXCR; each CDR3 protein has one entry. The table has 200,000 to 250,000 distinct CDR3 sequences, approximately 6.3% seen once. The input for sequencing was PBMCs, taken before TCRalphabeta/CD19-depleted stem cell transplant. The receptors were gathered from a boy younger than 10 with acute lymphoblastic leukemia, due to receive a stem cell transplant.

Comment on this clonotype: A read error may be the cause here, since a much bigger clone is one base away. The chain couples TRBV5-4 to TRBJ2-6; D is perhaps TRBD1 (7 bases). The CDR3 has 15 residues. In germline, CDR1 is SGHNT, CDR2 YYREEE (reference sequence). The CDR3 spells CACRGRTSGANVLTF. The DNA of the CDR3 is TGTGCCTGCAGGGGGAGGACCTCTGGGGCCAACGTCCTGACTTTC.

This clonotype was detected ten times or more. The chain employs TRBV12-3 or TRBV12-4 and TRBJ2-1; maybe TRBD1 (5 bases). The ends were cut back, 6 bases at V and 9 bases at J, with 12 bases in the middle. The CDR3 loop spans 12 amino acids. CDR3 sequence reads: CASRRSQGEQFF. The CDR3 nucleotides read TGTGCCAGCAGACGCTCCCAGGGTGAGCAGTTCTTC.

This clonotype was counted ten times or more. The gene calls are TRBV12-3 or TRBV12-4 and TRBJ2-3; D tentatively reads TRBD1 or TRBD2 (5 bases each). CDR3 length equals 18 residues. V shed 7 bases and J shed 0 bases, with 23 bases lying between them. The DNA of the CDR3 is TGTGCCAGCACCCCCGGGACCCGAAGAACTACTAGCACAGATACGCAGTATTTT. This translates into CASTPGTRRTTSTDTQYF.

This clonotype was counted only a few times. This sequence joins TRBV13 and TRBJ2-7; perhaps D is TRBD1 or TRBD2 (5 bases each). The germline V and J ends were trimmed by 3 bases and 4 bases, with 13 bases remaining between them. The CDR3 has 14 amino acids. CDR1 is PRHDT, CDR2 FYEKMQ, per germline (reference sequence). DNA for the CDR3: TGTGCCAGCAGCTTTACAGGTTCGGGATACGAGCAGTACTTC. Translation gives CASSFTGSGYEQYF.

This clonotype has a handful of counts. The chain uses TRBV19 and TRBJ1-1, with no clear D. CDR1 is LNHDA and CDR2 is SQIVND in the germline V gene (reference sequence). V was cut by 5 bases and J by 0 bases, with 7 bases left in between. The CDR3 sequence is 13 residues long. The DNA of the CDR3 is TGTGCCAGTAGTCTACTAGTGAACACTGAAGCTTTCTTT. Amino acid sequence: CASSLLVNTEAFF.

The chain combines TRBV15 with TRBJ1-6; unclear D gene. Germline CDR1 LNHNV, CDR2 YYDKDF (reference sequence). Trimming cost V 5 bases and J 7 bases, with 12 bases left between them. The CDR3 is 14 amino acids. The CDR3 region is CATSGRGGNSPLHF. The CDR3 bases are TGTGCCACCAGCGGCAGAGGTGGGAATTCACCCCTCCACTTT.

This clonotype has at least ten counts. Here the CDR3 DNA reads TGTGCCAGCAGCGAAGCGGGGGGGTACACAGATACGCAGTATTTT. This codes for CASSEAGGYTDTQYF. The V gene is TRBV7-2, the J gene TRBJ2-3; TRBD2 agrees at 10 bases. From germline, CDR1 is SGHTA and CDR2 FQGNSA. The CDR3 consists of 15 residues. V shed 5 bases and J 2 bases; nucleotides not matched to a gene: 4.

The V and J genes are TRBV20-1 and TRBJ2-3; TRBD2 aligns across 10 bases. There are 16 residues in the CDR3. Germline trimming cut 3 bases from V and 4 bases from J; bases unmatched to any gene: 10. In germline, CDR1 is DFQATT, CDR2 SNEGSKA (reference sequence). The CDR3 DNA follows: TGCAGTGCTAGTCCTGCTAGCGGGAGAATGGCAGATACGCAGTATTTT. Protein product: CSASPASGRMADTQYF.

This clonotype was observed at least ten times. The chain combines TRBV25-1 with TRBJ2-5, with a possible D match to TRBD1 (6 bases). Germline V gives CDR1 MGHDK, CDR2 SYGVNS. V was clipped by 8 bases and J by 3 bases, with 16 bases between them. The CDR3 runs 14 residues. CDR3: CASRHQGGEETQYF. Here the CDR3 DNA reads TGTGCCAGCCGTCATCAAGGGGGTGAAGAGACCCAGTACTTC.

This clonotype was detected a few times. V gene TRBV28 combines with J gene TRBJ2-3; TRBD2 matches 10 bases. Germline loops: CDR1 MDHEN, CDR2 SYDVKM. The V segment lost 10 bases and the J segment 4 bases; nucleotides outside the gene matches: 11. The CDR3 totals 15 residues. The CDR3 loop reads CATTSSGGAADTQYF. The CDR3 nucleotides are TGTGCCACGACCTCAAGCGGGGGGGCCGCAGATACGCAGTATTTT.

This clonotype has a count of ten or more. CDR3 residues: CASSIPSGGTDTQYF. The CDR3 nucleotides are TGTGCCAGCAGCATACCTAGCGGGGGCACAGATACGCAGTATTTT. V and J are TRBV5-6 and TRBJ2-3; 9 nucleotides line up with TRBD2. Germline V gives CDR1 SGHDT, CDR2 YYEEEE. V shed 4 bases, J shed 1 base, and the junction held 4 bases outside the gene matches. The CDR3 totals 15 residues.

This clonotype was found many times. The chain joins TRBV6-5 to TRBJ1-1; 7 positions match TRBD1. The CDR3 runs to 15 residues. Per germline, CDR1 MNHEY and CDR2 SVGAGI. The V gene end was trimmed by 2 bases and the J gene end by 5 bases; junction bases not matched to a gene: 8. The CDR3 DNA reads TGTGCCAGCAGTTACGAACAGGGGTGGTTGACTGAAGCTTTCTTT. Residues: CASSYEQGWLTEAFF.

This chain connects TRBV7-2 to TRBJ2-2, with 7 nucleotides matching TRBD1. CDR3 length: 16 residues. J was trimmed by 4 bases and V by 5 bases; bases with no gene match: 10. CDR1 SGHTA and CDR2 FQGNSA come from the germline V gene. CDR3 region: CASSKVTGVPTGELFF. As DNA, the CDR3 is TGTGCCAGCAGCAAAGTTACAGGGGTCCCCACCGGGGAGCTGTTTTTT.

This clonotype has at least ten counts. J is TRBJ2-1 and V is TRBV7-2; TRBD2 aligns across 8 bases. J lost 8 bases, V lost 2 bases, and 11 bases had no gene match. The CDR3 spans 16 residues. The germline V gene has CDR1 SGHTA and CDR2 FQGNSA. CDR3 residues: CASSLSAESGGYEQFF. CDR3 nucleotide sequence: TGTGCCAGCAGCTTATCGGCAGAAAGCGGGGGTTATGAGCAGTTCTTC.

This clonotype turned up a few times. The chain recombines TRBV20-1 with TRBJ2-3; TRBD1 agrees at 8 bases. CDR3 length: 16 residues. V shed 0 bases, J shed 3 bases, and the junction held 8 bases outside the gene matches. Germline V gene lookup returns CDR1 DFQATT and CDR2 SNEGSKA (reference sequence). The CDR3 DNA follows: TGCAGTGCTAGAGAATTCAGGGGGCCCGGGACAGATACGCAGTATTTT. Translating gives CSAREFRGPGTDTQYF.

This clonotype occurred many times. The chain carries TRBV29-1 and TRBJ1-1; the D gene is possibly TRBD1 (6 bases). The CDR3 runs 14 residues. V was pared by 4 bases and J by 0 bases, with 12 bases between. CDR1 is SQVTM, CDR2 ANQGSEA, per germline. DNA for the CDR3: TGCAGCGTTGTTCCCGGGACACTGAACACTGAAGCTTTCTTT. It specifies CSVVPGTLNTEAFF.

The sample holds many counts of this clonotype. The CDR3 sequence: CASSLADRVHDEQYF. The CDR3 bases are TGTGCCAGCAGCTTAGCCGACAGGGTTCACGACGAGCAGTACTTC. V and J are TRBV7-9 and TRBJ2-7, with TRBD1 matching 7 bases. J lost 5 bases, V lost 0 bases, and 7 bases had no gene match. Germline CDR1 SEHNR, CDR2 FQNEAQ (reference sequence). This CDR3 region has 15 residues. Based on the CDR3 plus reference TRBV7-9 and TRBJ2-7, the full variable domain is DTGVSQNPRHKITKRGQNVTFRCDPISEHNRLYWYRQTLGQGPEFLTYFQNEAQLEKSRLLSDRFSAERPKGSFSTLEIQRTEQGDSAMYLCASSLADRVHDEQYFGPGTRLTVT.

Ten or more counts support this clonotype. The chain carries TRBV28 and TRBJ1-3; unclear D gene. V was shortened by 3 bases and J by 0 bases, with 12 bases between the two germline ends. Germline values: CDR1 MDHEN, CDR2 SYDVKM. There are 16 residues in the CDR3. The CDR3 DNA follows: TGTGCCAGCAGTTTCCTCGGTCCCAGCTCTGGAAACACCATATATTTT. It translates to CASSFLGPSSGNTIYF.

The CDR3 sequence is CASSPYNREGGRTEAFF. CDR3 sequence (DNA): TGTGCCAGCAGCCCGTACAACAGGGAGGGAGGTCGCACTGAAGCTTTCTTT. J is TRBJ1-1 and V is TRBV6-1, with a weak D call TRBD1 (6 bases). Trimming shortened V by 6 bases and J by 4 bases, and 24 bases separated the two germline ends. CDR3 size: 17 residues. Germline assignment: CDR1 MNHNS and CDR2 SASEGT.

This clonotype was found a few times. J is TRBJ2-5 and V is TRBV11-2; 9 bases are shared with TRBD2. This CDR3 contains 17 residues. CDR1 and CDR2 (germline): SGHAT, FQNNGV. The V segment lost 1 base and the J segment 4 bases; nucleotides outside the gene matches: 10. The CDR3 loop is CASSLGSGRGGGETQYF. CDR3 nucleotides: TGTGCCAGCAGCTTAGGATCCGGGCGGGGGGGCGGAGAGACCCAGTACTTC.

This clonotype was seen a few times. CDR3: CASSLEWDSKAFF. The CDR3 DNA sequence: TGTGCCAGCAGCTTAGAATGGGACAGTAAAGCTTTCTTT. The chain employs TRBV11-2 and TRBJ1-1, with 7 nucleotides matching TRBD1. Germline CDR1 and CDR2: SGHAT and FQNNGV. After removal of 0 bases from V and 9 bases from J, the junction contained 4 bases not matched to a gene. The CDR3 is made up of 13 amino acids.

This clonotype has at least ten counts. V usage is TRBV28 and J usage is TRBJ1-2, with 10 positions matching TRBD1. Germline V gene data show CDR1 as MDHEN and CDR2 as SYDVKM. With 5 bases clipped from V and 5 bases from J, the junction kept 8 bases outside the gene matches. CDR3 length: 15 amino acids. In nucleotides, the CDR3 is TGTGCCAGCAGTCGAGGACAGGGGGTGGGTTATGGCTACACCTTC. It encodes CASSRGQGVGYGYTF.

This clonotype was observed at least ten times. As DNA, the CDR3 is TGCGCCAGCAGCTCCGGACAGCCTGGGGCCAAAAACATTCAGTACTTC. Its translation is CASSSGQPGAKNIQYF. The chain carries TRBV5-1 and TRBJ2-4, with D possibly matching TRBD1 (6 bases). CDR1 and CDR2 (germline): SGHRS, YFSETQ. This CDR3 has 16 amino acids. V lost 3 bases to trimming and J lost 1 base, with 14 bases between them.

This clonotype occurred many times. In DNA form, the CDR3 reads TGTGCCAGCAGCCCGATCGACAGGTTGAACACTGAAGCTTTCTTT. Its protein product is CASSPIDRLNTEAFF. The chain joins TRBV14 to TRBJ1-1; perhaps TRBD1 as D (6 bases). The germline CDR1 and CDR2 sequences are SGHDN and FVKESK. The V gene lost 4 bases and the J gene lost 0 bases, with 12 bases spanning the gap. The CDR3 is 15 amino acids. The full variable domain, with the rest looked up from reference TRBV14 and TRBJ1-1, is EAGVTQFPSHSVIEKGQTVTLRCDPISGHDNLYWYRRVMGKEIKFLLHFVKESKQDESGMPNNRFLAERTGGTYSTLKVQPAELEDSGVYFCASSPIDRLNTEAFFGQGTRLTVV.

The J gene is TRBJ2-7, the V gene TRBV5-6; TRBD2 might be the D (6 bases). The CDR3 has 16 residues. CDR1 and CDR2 from the germline V gene are SGHDT and YYEEEE. Trimming stripped 1 base from V and 2 bases from J, with 16 bases between. The CDR3 DNA is TGTGCCAGCAGCTTGTTCCTATTTAGCGGAACCTACGAGCAGTACTTC. Translated: CASSLFLFSGTYEQYF.

This clonotype was counted at least ten times. This chain joins TRBV20-1 and TRBJ2-1; possibly TRBD2 for D (6 bases). V was trimmed by 5 bases and J by 4 bases, leaving 12 bases between them. The CDR3 sequence is 13 residues long. Per germline, CDR1 DFQATT and CDR2 SNEGSKA (reference sequence). The CDR3 spells CSASRESYNEQFF. The DNA for the CDR3 is TGCAGTGCTTCCCGGGAGAGTTACAATGAGCAGTTCTTC.

The chain couples TRBV7-2 to TRBJ2-5; 10 nucleotides agree with TRBD1. Germline CDR1 SGHTA, CDR2 FQGNSA. The CDR3 runs 15 residues. After removal of 2 bases from V and 5 bases from J, the junction contained 5 bases not matched to a gene. The CDR3 here is CASSLTRTGGETQYF. Written as DNA, the CDR3 is TGTGCCAGCAGCTTAACTCGGACAGGGGGGGAGACCCAGTACTTC.

This clonotype was recorded at least ten times. The rearrangement links TRBV11-1 to TRBJ2-1, with unresolved D. This CDR3 spans 15 amino acids. Germline V lookup: CDR1 SGHAT, CDR2 FQDESV (reference sequence). Trimming left V 6 bases short and J 0 bases short, with 12 bases between. CDR3 loop: CASRTGLSSYNEQFF. CDR3 nucleotide sequence: TGTGCCAGCAGGACGGGTCTCAGCTCCTACAATGAGCAGTTCTTC.

This sequence joins TRBV6-2 or TRBV6-3 and TRBJ1-2; D is uncertain. CDR1 and CDR2 (germline): MNHEY, SVGEGT. CDR3 length: 12 residues. The germline V and J ends were trimmed by 3 bases and 4 bases, with 6 bases remaining between them. CDR3 sequence (DNA): TGTGCCAGCAGTTATGGTCTCTATGGCTACACCTTC. It translates to CASSYGLYGYTF.

The chain carries TRBV28 and TRBJ2-7, with a weak D call TRBD2 (7 bases). V lost 2 bases to trimming and J lost 3 bases, with 14 bases between them. Germline V CDR1 and CDR2: MDHEN, SYDVKM. This CDR3 comprises 15 residues. The CDR3 protein is CASSLGGAGDYEQYF. DNA of the CDR3: TGTGCCAGCAGTTTAGGGGGGGCAGGGGACTACGAGCAGTACTTC.